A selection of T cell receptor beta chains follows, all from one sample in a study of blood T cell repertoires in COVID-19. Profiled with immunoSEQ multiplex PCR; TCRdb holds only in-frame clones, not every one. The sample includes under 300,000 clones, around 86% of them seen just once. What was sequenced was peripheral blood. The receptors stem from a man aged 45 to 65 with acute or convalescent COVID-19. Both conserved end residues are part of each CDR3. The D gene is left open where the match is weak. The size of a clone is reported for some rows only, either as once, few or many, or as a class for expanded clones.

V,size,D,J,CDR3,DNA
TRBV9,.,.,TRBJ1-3,CASSAGHLGSGNTIYF,TGTGCCAGCAGCGCGGGACACCTCGGCTCTGGAAACACCATATATTTT
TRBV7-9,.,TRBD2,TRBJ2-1,CASSPGLAGEQFF,TGTGCCAGCAGCCCCGGACTAGCGGGTGAGCAGTTCTTC
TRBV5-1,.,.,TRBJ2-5,CASSFLSGETQYF,TGCGCCAGCAGCTTCTTGAGCGGCGAGACCCAGTACTTC
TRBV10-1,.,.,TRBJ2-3,CASSVSRADTQYF,TGCGCCAGCAGTGTCTCTCGTGCAGATACGCAGTATTTT
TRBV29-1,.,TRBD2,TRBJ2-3,CSVEDWSGGADTQYF,TGCAGCGTTGAAGATTGGAGCGGGGGGGCTGATACGCAGTATTTT
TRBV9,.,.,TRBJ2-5,CASSASGSPETQYF,TGTGCCAGCAGCGCCTCCGGGAGCCCAGAGACCCAGTACTTC
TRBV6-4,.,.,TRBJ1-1,CASSLTGNTEAFF,TGTGCCAGCAGTCTGACAGGTAACACTGAAGCTTTCTTT
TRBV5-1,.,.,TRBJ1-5,CASSLDQGGKPQHF,TGCGCCAGCAGCTTGGATCAGGGAGGCAAGCCCCAGCATTTT
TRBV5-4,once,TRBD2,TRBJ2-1,CASSSITLAGRYNEQFF,TGTGCCAGCAGCTCCATTACCCTAGCGGGGAGATACAATGAGCAGTTCTTC
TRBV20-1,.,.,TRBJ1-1,CSASLSWSEAFF,TGCAGTGCTAGTCTTTCGTGGAGCGAAGCTTTCTTT
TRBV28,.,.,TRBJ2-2,CASRGWGDSAGELFF,TGTGCCAGCAGGGGTTGGGGGGATAGCGCCGGGGAGCTGTTTTTT
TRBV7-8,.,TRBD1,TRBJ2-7,CASSLPGTGPYEQYF,TGTGCCAGCAGCTTACCCGGGACAGGGCCCTACGAGCAGTACTTC
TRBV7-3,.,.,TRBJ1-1,CASSRRGNTEAFF,TGTGCCAGCAGCCGCAGGGGGAACACTGAAGCTTTCTTT
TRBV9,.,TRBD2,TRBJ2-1,CASSYPAGGNEQFF,TGTGCCAGCAGCTATCCTGCGGGGGGTAATGAGCAGTTCTTC
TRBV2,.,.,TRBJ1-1,CASTQGRMNTEAFF,TGTGCCAGCACACAGGGCCGGATGAACACTGAAGCTTTCTTT
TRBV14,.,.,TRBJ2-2,CASSQGPGWTGELFF,TGTGCCAGCAGCCAAGGACCAGGGTGGACCGGGGAGCTGTTTTTT
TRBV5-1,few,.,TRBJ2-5,CASSEERSAQETQYF,TGCGCCAGCAGCGAGGAACGTTCCGCCCAAGAGACCCAGTACTTC
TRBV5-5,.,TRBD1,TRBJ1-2,CASSSFGTGGNYGYTF,TGTGCCAGCAGCTCTTTTGGGACAGGGGGCAACTATGGCTACACCTTC
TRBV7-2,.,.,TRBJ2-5,CASSSLVRAKSGQYF,TGTGCCAGCAGCTCCCTCGTGCGTGCCAAGAGCGGCCAGTACTTC
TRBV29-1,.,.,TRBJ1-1,CSVVGQGNTEAFF,TGCAGCGTTGTTGGACAAGGGAACACTGAAGCTTTCTTT
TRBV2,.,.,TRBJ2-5,CASSRLVAETQYF,TGTGCCAGCAGTCGACTAGTCGCAGAGACCCAGTACTTC
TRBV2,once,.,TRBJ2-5,CASTIIGSTKETQYF,TGTGCCAGCACCATAATCGGGAGTACGAAAGAGACCCAGTACTTC
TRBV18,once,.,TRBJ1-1,CASSPLSAGEAFF,TGTGCCAGCTCACCACTTTCGGCAGGAGAAGCTTTCTTT
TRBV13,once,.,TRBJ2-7,CASSLASWGGGTYEQYF,TGTGCCAGCAGCCTAGCCTCGTGGGGGGGCGGAACCTACGAGCAGTACTTC
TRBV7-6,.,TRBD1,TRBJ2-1,CASSLVRDRVHEQFF,TGTGCCAGCAGCTTAGTCCGGGACAGGGTCCATGAGCAGTTCTTC
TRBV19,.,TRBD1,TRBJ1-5,CASSHKGDSRHSNQPQHF,TGTGCCAGTAGCCATAAAGGGGACAGTAGACATAGCAATCAGCCCCAGCATTTT
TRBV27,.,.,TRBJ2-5,CASSPQYQETQYF,TGTGCCAGCAGTCCACAGTACCAAGAGACCCAGTACTTC